The 20 T cell receptor beta chains reported below all come from one sample, sequenced in a study of early T cells in non-severe SARS-CoV-2 infection. TCRdb re-called the 5' RACE reads with MiXCR, one entry per CDR3 protein. This table has approximately 90,000 distinct CDR3 sequences, approximately 17% appearing once. This specimen consisted of whole blood, obtained at baseline. Receptors were obtained from an adult who was a healthcare worker with PCR-confirmed SARS-CoV-2 infection or an uninfected control (not recorded which).

The rearrangement uses TRBV28 and TRBJ1-2; perhaps TRBD1 as D (5 bases). The CDR3 has 15 residues. V was cut by 6 bases and J by 0 bases, with 14 bases left in between. Per the germline V gene, CDR1 is MDHEN and CDR2 is SYDVKM. CDR3 coding DNA: TGTGCCAGCAGAAGGGACGACCGGTCTAACTATGGCTACACCTTC. It yields the protein CASRRDDRSNYGYTF.

This clonotype was counted only a few times. The genes are TRBV3-1 and TRBJ1-2; D remains unclear. V shed 3 bases and J shed 7 bases, with 6 bases lying between them. This CDR3 has 11 residues. Per germline, CDR1 LGHDT and CDR2 YNNKEL (reference sequence). This chain's CDR3 is CASSQGFGYTF. The CDR3 DNA sequence: TGTGCCAGCAGCCAGGGGTTTGGCTACACCTTC.

This rearrangement joins TRBV4-3 to TRBJ2-4; D not resolved. V gave up 1 base and J gave up 0 bases, with 4 bases separating them. This CDR3 has 14 residues. The germline V gene has CDR1 LGHNA and CDR2 YSLEER. The CDR3 DNA reads as TGCGCCAGCAGCCAAGGAATAGCCAAAAACATTCAGTACTTC. It yields the protein CASSQGIAKNIQYF.

The chain links TRBV14 to TRBJ2-5; D not certain. Trimming took 1 base from V and 4 from J, leaving 7 bases between them. Germline lookup yields CDR1 SGHDN and CDR2 FVKESK. The CDR3 extends over 13 amino acids. CDR3 amino acids: CASSQVIVETQYF. CDR3 DNA: TGTGCCAGCAGCCAAGTGATAGTAGAGACCCAGTACTTC.

In this sample, this clonotype turned up a few times. This chain uses TRBV5-1 with TRBJ2-3; 12 nucleotides line up with TRBD2. CDR3 length: 16 amino acids. Germline assignment: CDR1 SGHRS and CDR2 YFSETQ. J gave up 1 base and V 0 bases, and 0 bases lay outside the gene matches. As DNA, the CDR3 is TGCGCCAGCAGCTTGGGACTAGCGGGGGGCACAGATACGCAGTATTTT. This gives the protein CASSLGLAGGTDTQYF.

This clonotype was recorded many times. The rearrangement joins TRBV29-1 to TRBJ2-5; TRBD2 matches at 12 bases. V was pared by 4 bases and J by 3 bases, with 6 bases of the junction left unmatched. This CDR3 spans 15 amino acids. Per the germline V gene, CDR1 is SQVTM and CDR2 is ANQGSEA. This chain's CDR3 is CSVGGLAGGKETQYF. DNA for the CDR3: TGCAGCGTTGGAGGGCTAGCGGGAGGGAAAGAGACCCAGTACTTC.

This clonotype was detected only a few times. This rearrangement joins TRBV20-1 to TRBJ1-6, with 7 bases identical to TRBD1. This CDR3 spans 13 amino acids. The junction had 3 bases not matched to a gene; V was cut back by 3 bases and J by 7 bases. Germline CDR1 is DFQATT and CDR2 is SNEGSKA (reference sequence). This CDR3 is CSASRQGNSPLHF. The CDR3 nucleotides are TGCAGTGCTAGTAGACAGGGCAATTCACCCCTCCACTTT.

The rearrangement uses TRBV24-1 and TRBJ2-3; D possibly matches TRBD1 or TRBD2 (6 bases each). Germline-derived CDR1 and CDR2 are KGHDR and SFDVKD. The CDR3 spans 17 residues. The ends were cut back, 5 bases at V and 0 bases at J, with 17 bases in the middle. DNA for the CDR3: TGTGCCACCAGTGCGACAGGTAGCGGTATGAGCACAGATACGCAGTATTTT. Translated, it gives CATSATGSGMSTDTQYF.

This clonotype was found a few times. The chain combines TRBV6-1 with TRBJ1-1; 7 nucleotides agree with TRBD1. J lost 11 bases, V lost 8 bases, and 14 bases had no gene match. This CDR3 is built from 13 residues. The germline V gene has CDR1 MNHNS and CDR2 SASEGT. This CDR3 reads CASPDRVRKTAFF. CDR3 in DNA: TGTGCCAGCCCCGACAGGGTAAGAAAAACGGCTTTCTTT.

This CDR3 reads CASSLDRTNEKLFF. The CDR3 DNA reads TGTGCCAGCAGTCTCGACAGAACTAATGAAAAACTGTTTTTT. This rearrangement joins TRBV12-3 or TRBV12-4 to TRBJ1-4, with D maybe TRBD1 (5 bases). This CDR3 has 14 amino acids. V lost 5 bases, J lost 1 base, and 8 bases lay in between.

This chain connects TRBV28 to TRBJ1-2; D is possibly TRBD1 (5 bases). Germline CDR1 and CDR2: MDHEN and SYDVKM. The CDR3 consists of 15 residues. The V and J ends lost 7 bases and 8 bases respectively, with 23 bases between them. CDR3 amino acids: CASTPQGRRAGGYTF. The CDR3 DNA reads as TGTGCCAGCACCCCCCAGGGACGTCGAGCGGGGGGCTACACCTTC.

The chain employs TRBV5-1 and TRBJ1-6; D unresolved. V dropped 0 bases and J dropped 9 bases, with 10 bases sitting between them. CDR3 length equals 14 residues. Germline lookup yields CDR1 SGHRS and CDR2 YFSETQ. CDR3 sequence: CASSLEQPLSPLHF. Here the CDR3 DNA reads TGCGCCAGCAGCTTGGAACAACCCCTTTCACCCCTCCACTTT.

V and J are TRBV7-9 and TRBJ2-7; a weak D match, TRBD1 (5 bases). From germline, CDR1 is SEHNR and CDR2 FQNEAQ (reference sequence). Deletions cut 6 bases from V and 6 bases from J, with 18 bases between. This CDR3 has 14 amino acids. CDR3 loop: CASSSDRLGVEQYF. In nucleotides, the CDR3 is TGTGCCAGCAGTTCAGACCGATTAGGGGTCGAGCAGTACTTC.

This clonotype was counted many times. V is TRBV20-1 and J is TRBJ1-2; maybe TRBD1 (6 bases). The CDR3 has 15 residues. Germline CDR1 DFQATT, CDR2 SNEGSKA (reference sequence). Trimming took 3 bases from V and 5 from J, leaving 19 bases between them. CDR3 nucleotide sequence: TGCAGTGCTAGCCGGGGGGCGGGCGATGGGTATGGCTACACCTTC. The encoded protein is CSASRGAGDGYGYTF.

This clonotype was found a few times. The genes are TRBV20-1 and TRBJ2-1; TRBD1 is a possible D gene (5 bases). Germline CDR1 and CDR2: DFQATT and SNEGSKA (reference sequence). CDR3 size: 12 residues. The V end was cut by 7 bases, the J end by 5 bases, with 12 bases between. For the CDR3, the DNA is TGCAGTGGCACAGCAGGGAACAATGAGCAGTTCTTC. Residues: CSGTAGNNEQFF.

This clonotype was seen ten or more times. The chain carries TRBV28 and TRBJ2-7; a possible D gene is TRBD1 (6 bases). V was pared by 7 bases and J by 2 bases, with 15 bases between. There are 14 residues in the CDR3. Germline-derived CDR1 and CDR2 are MDHEN and SYDVKM. Here the CDR3 DNA reads TGTGCCAGCACCCTATCCGGGACAACCTACGAGCAGTACTTC. Protein product: CASTLSGTTYEQYF.

The gene calls are TRBV6-2 or TRBV6-3 and TRBJ1-5; D perhaps matches TRBD1 (5 bases). V lost 10 bases, J lost 7 bases, and 17 bases lay in between. Germline V gene lookup returns CDR1 MNHEY and CDR2 SVGEGT. This CDR3 contains 13 residues. CDR3 DNA: TGTGCCACCTCGGGGGGGGAGAACCAGCCCCAGCATTTT. This sequence encodes CATSGGENQPQHF.

This clonotype was counted between two and nine times. V and J are TRBV7-3 and TRBJ2-1; TRBD2 matches at 10 bases. Per the germline V gene, CDR1 is SGHTA and CDR2 is FQGTGA. V lost 2 bases to trimming and J lost 10 bases; unmatched junction nucleotides: 8. This CDR3 region has 15 residues. CDR3 in DNA: TGTGCCAGCAGCTTAGGAGCGGGAGGGCCAAAGGAGCAGTTCTTC. This sequence encodes CASSLGAGGPKEQFF.

The chain uses TRBV25-1 and TRBJ2-5; the D gene could be TRBD1 or TRBD2 (5 bases each). V lost 7 bases to trimming and J lost 5 bases, with 11 bases between them. Per germline, CDR1 MGHDK and CDR2 SYGVNS. This CDR3 has 12 amino acids. The CDR3 region has the DNA TGTGCCAGCAACAAGTGGGGGGAGACCCAGTACTTC. It codes for CASNKWGETQYF.

There are many counts of this clonotype. This chain joins TRBV4-1 and TRBJ2-7; D remains unclear. Germline assignment: CDR1 MGHRA and CDR2 YSYEKL. V lost 1 base, J lost 4 bases, and 8 bases lay in between. CDR3 length: 13 amino acids. CDR3 sequence (DNA): TGCGCCAGCAGCCAAGCAGCCGTTTACGAGCAGTACTTC. Protein product: CASSQAAVYEQYF.